This T cell receptor (beta chain) was recorded in a study of blood T cell repertoires in COVID-19. Per the original methods: Reference gene primer amplification in the assay estimated nucleated cell counts. Using immunoSEQ multiplex PCR, the repertoire was profiled, and TCRdb retains in-frame clones only, with some absent. V and J calls and clone size follow that table, whereas D and trimming were derived from the DNA. The sample contains about 180,000 clones, about 86% of which appear only once. This CDR3 region has 14 residues. Germline V gene data show CDR1 as SQVTM and CDR2 as ANQGSEA. The germline V and J ends were trimmed by 6 bases and 7 bases, with 18 bases remaining between them.

The source material was peripheral blood. The TCR was taken from a man in his fifties or sixties with active or convalescent COVID-19. This chain uses TRBV29-1 with TRBJ1-4, with D possibly being TRBD1 (5 bases). CDR3: CSVAYRRFGEKLFF. The DNA of the CDR3 is TGCAGCGTCGCCTACAGGCGATTCGGTGAAAAACTGTTTTTT.